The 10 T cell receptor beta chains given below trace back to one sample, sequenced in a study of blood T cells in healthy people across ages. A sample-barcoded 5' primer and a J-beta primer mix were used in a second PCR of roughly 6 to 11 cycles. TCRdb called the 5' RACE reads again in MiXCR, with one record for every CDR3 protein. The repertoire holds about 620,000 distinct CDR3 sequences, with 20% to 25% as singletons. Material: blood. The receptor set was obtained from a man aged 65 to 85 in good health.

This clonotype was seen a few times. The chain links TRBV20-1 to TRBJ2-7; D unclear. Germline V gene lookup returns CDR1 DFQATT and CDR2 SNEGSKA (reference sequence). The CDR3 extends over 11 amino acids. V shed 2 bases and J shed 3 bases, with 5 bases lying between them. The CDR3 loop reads CSARPHYEQYF. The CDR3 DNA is TGCAGTGCTAGACCCCACTACGAGCAGTACTTC.

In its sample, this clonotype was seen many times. CDR3 protein: CASTGTSGTNTGELFF. The DNA of the CDR3 is TGCGCCAGCACCGGGACTAGCGGGACCAACACCGGGGAGCTGTTTTTT. The chain recombines TRBV5-1 with TRBJ2-2; 13 bases line up with TRBD2. CDR1 is SGHRS, CDR2 YFSETQ, per germline. Unmatched junction bases numbered 4, after V lost 6 bases and J lost 2 bases. The CDR3 runs 16 residues.

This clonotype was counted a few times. Here the CDR3 reads CASSFRGIYQETQYF. CDR3 bases: TGTGCCAGCAGCTTCCGGGGCATCTACCAAGAGACCCAGTACTTC. The gene calls are TRBV9 and TRBJ2-5; D could derive from TRBD1 or TRBD2 (5 bases each). This CDR3 has 15 residues. Trimming stripped 4 bases from V and 0 bases from J, with 13 bases between. Per germline, CDR1 SGDLS and CDR2 YYNGEE.

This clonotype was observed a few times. The CDR3 nucleotides read TGTGCCAGCAGCATAACAGGGTGGGACGAGCAGTACTTC. Residues: CASSITGWDEQYF. This sequence joins TRBV13 and TRBJ2-7; D may be TRBD1 (6 bases). The CDR3 is 13 residues long. The V end lost 5 bases, the J end lost 5 bases, and 13 bases lay between the germline ends. In germline, CDR1 is PRHDT, CDR2 FYEKMQ (reference sequence).

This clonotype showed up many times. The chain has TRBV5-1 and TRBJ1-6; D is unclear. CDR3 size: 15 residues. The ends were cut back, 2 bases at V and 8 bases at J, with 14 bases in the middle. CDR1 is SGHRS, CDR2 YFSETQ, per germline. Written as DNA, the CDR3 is TGCGCCAGCAGCTTAAACCCCACCGGCGATTCACCCCTCCACTTT. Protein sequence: CASSLNPTGDSPLHF. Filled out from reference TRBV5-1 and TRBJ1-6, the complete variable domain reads KAGVTQTPRYLIKTRGQQVTLSCSPISGHRSVSWYQQTPGQGLQFLFEYFSETQRNKGNFPGRFSGRQFSNSRSEMNVSTLELGDSALYLCASSLNPTGDSPLHFGNGTRLTVT.

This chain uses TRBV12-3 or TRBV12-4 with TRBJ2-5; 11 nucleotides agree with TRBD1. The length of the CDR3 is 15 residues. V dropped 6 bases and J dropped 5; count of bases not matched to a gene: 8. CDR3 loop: CASSLDRGRLETQYF. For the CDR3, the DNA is TGTGCCAGCAGCCTGGACAGGGGGCGACTCGAGACCCAGTACTTC.

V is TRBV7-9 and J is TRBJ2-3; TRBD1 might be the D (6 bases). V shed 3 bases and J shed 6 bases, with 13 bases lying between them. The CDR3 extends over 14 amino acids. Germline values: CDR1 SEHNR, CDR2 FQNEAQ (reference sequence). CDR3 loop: CASSFSYREDTQYF. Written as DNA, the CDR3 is TGTGCCAGCAGCTTTTCATACAGGGAGGATACGCAGTATTTT.

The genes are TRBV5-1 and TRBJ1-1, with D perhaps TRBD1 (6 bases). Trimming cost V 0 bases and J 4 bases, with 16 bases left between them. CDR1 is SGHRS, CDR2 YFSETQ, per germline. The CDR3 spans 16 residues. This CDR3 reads CASSLESQGRRTEAFF. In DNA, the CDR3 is TGCGCCAGCAGCTTGGAATCACAGGGACGTCGCACTGAAGCTTTCTTT.

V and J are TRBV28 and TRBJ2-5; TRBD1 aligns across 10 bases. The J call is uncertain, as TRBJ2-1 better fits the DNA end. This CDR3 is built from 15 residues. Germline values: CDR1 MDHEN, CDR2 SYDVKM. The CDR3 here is CASSLSGTGDNEQFF. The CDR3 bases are TGTGCCAGCAGTTTATCCGGGACAGGGGACAATGAGCAGTTCTTC.

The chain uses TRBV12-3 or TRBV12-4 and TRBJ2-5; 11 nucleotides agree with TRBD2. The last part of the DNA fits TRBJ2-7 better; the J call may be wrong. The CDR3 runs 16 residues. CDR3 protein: CASSFTSGSSSYEQYF. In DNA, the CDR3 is TGTGCCAGCAGTTTCACTAGCGGGAGTAGCTCCTACGAGCAGTACTTC.